The 4 T cell receptor beta chains below all came from one sample that was sequenced in a study of CD8+CD57+ T cells in acquired aplastic anemia. The patients chosen for sequencing had shown expansion of CD8+CD57+ cells (detected by flow cytometry). Genomic DNA acted as the template from which TCR beta VDJ combination and CDR3 sequence profiling were carried out. Each CDR3 protein gets one entry after TCRdb re-called the reads with MiXCR. The sample yields about 43,000 distinct CDR3 sequences, over 55% seen once. Source material: sorted CD4+, CD8+, or CD8+CD57+ T cells (not recorded which) from PBMCs. Receptors were obtained from a human donor with aplastic anemia.

The rearrangement uses TRBV19 and TRBJ1-2, with D unresolved. V was cut by 7 bases and J by 2 bases, with 11 bases left in between. Looked up from germline, CDR1 is LNHDA and CDR2 is SQIVND (reference sequence). This CDR3 contains 13 residues. The DNA of the CDR3 is TGTGCCAGTAAGGATGGCTTCAACTATGGCTACACCTTC. It specifies CASKDGFNYGYTF.

This chain connects TRBV7-6 to TRBJ2-7; D remains unclear. CDR1 and CDR2 (germline): SGHVS, FNYEAQ. There are 13 residues in the CDR3. Trimming removed 6 bases from V and 1 base from J, with 10 bases in between. CDR3 in DNA: TGTGCCAGCAGTACAGACATTTCCTACGAGCAGTACTTC. The encoded protein is CASSTDISYEQYF.

This clonotype was detected ten times or more. The chain uses TRBV10-3 and TRBJ2-5; D not certain. CDR1 ENHRY and CDR2 SYGVKD come from the germline V gene. The CDR3 has 16 residues. The ends were cut back, 0 bases at V and 1 base at J, with 12 bases in the middle. The CDR3 is CAISESSFSSQETQYF. DNA for the CDR3: TGTGCCATCAGTGAGTCGTCATTTTCATCCCAAGAGACCCAGTACTTC.

V is TRBV20-1 and J is TRBJ1-6, with 9 bases identical to TRBD1. The germline V gene encodes CDR1 DFQATT and CDR2 SNEGSKA (reference sequence). The ends lost 5 bases at V and 10 bases at J; junction bases unmatched: 6. CDR3 length equals 13 residues. CDR3 residues: CSAGDRVGSPLHF. CDR3 in DNA: TGCAGTGCTGGGGACAGGGTTGGCTCACCCCTCCACTTT.